Listed below are T cell receptor beta chains from one sample, sequenced in a study of shared clonotypes between healthy human individuals. Some clones are missing from TCRdb's copy, which holds only in-frame ones; the method was immunoSEQ multiplex PCR. The sample lists around 350,000 clones, roughly 80% occurring once. Material for sequencing was memory CD4+ T cells sorted from blood. The source is a man younger than 45 in good health. Both conserved end residues are part of each CDR3. Fields, in order: J gene, D gene, V gene, clone size, CDR3 protein, CDR3 DNA. A D gene is named only where the DNA matches it firmly. Size is stated for part of the rows, as once, few or many counts, or as a class when the clone is expanded.

J gene: TRBJ1-3
D gene: -
V gene: TRBV7-9
clone size: -
CDR3 protein: CASSHFDSRGGFGNTIYF
CDR3 DNA: TGTGCCAGCAGCCACTTCGACAGCAGGGGCGGTTTCGGAAACACCATATATTTT

J gene: TRBJ2-1
D gene: -
V gene: TRBV28
clone size: -
CDR3 protein: CASVPRASYNEQFF
CDR3 DNA: TGTGCCAGCGTCCCTAGAGCCTCCTACAATGAGCAGTTCTTC

J gene: TRBJ2-2
D gene: TRBD2
V gene: TRBV2
clone size: -
CDR3 protein: CASSRGSTLSNTGELFF
CDR3 DNA: TGTGCCAGCAGTCGCGGGAGTACGTTGTCTAACACCGGGGAGCTGTTTTTT

J gene: TRBJ2-7
D gene: -
V gene: TRBV6-5
clone size: once
CDR3 protein: CATSGGGEQYF
CDR3 DNA: TGTGCCACTAGTGGGGGTGGGGAGCAGTACTTC

J gene: TRBJ2-6
D gene: -
V gene: TRBV9
clone size: -
CDR3 protein: CASSVAGTGANVLTF
CDR3 DNA: TGTGCCAGCAGCGTAGCGGGGACTGGGGCCAACGTCCTGACTTTC

J gene: TRBJ1-5
D gene: -
V gene: TRBV7-9
clone size: -
CDR3 protein: CASSLRVDQPQHF
CDR3 DNA: TGTGCCAGCAGCTTAAGGGTAGATCAGCCCCAGCATTTT

J gene: TRBJ2-2
D gene: -
V gene: TRBV5-1
clone size: -
CDR3 protein: CASSLETSGVGELFF
CDR3 DNA: TGCGCCAGCAGCTTGGAGACTAGTGGAGTCGGGGAGCTGTTTTTT

J gene: TRBJ1-2
D gene: -
V gene: TRBV15
clone size: once
CDR3 protein: CATSPGGGNYGYTF
CDR3 DNA: TGTGCCACCAGCCCCGGGGGGGGTAACTATGGCTACACCTTC

J gene: TRBJ2-2
D gene: -
V gene: TRBV5-1
clone size: -
CDR3 protein: CASSNRIQDTGELFF
CDR3 DNA: TGCGCCAGCAGCAACAGAATACAGGACACCGGGGAGCTGTTTTTT

J gene: TRBJ1-1
D gene: -
V gene: TRBV27
clone size: many
CDR3 protein: CASSLGGIGVNTEAFF
CDR3 DNA: TGTGCCAGCAGTTTGGGGGGGATTGGCGTAAACACTGAAGCTTTCTTT

J gene: TRBJ2-1
D gene: -
V gene: TRBV19
clone size: -
CDR3 protein: CASSATRNAYNEQFF
CDR3 DNA: TGTGCCAGTAGTGCTACCCGTAACGCGTACAATGAGCAGTTCTTC

J gene: TRBJ2-2
D gene: -
V gene: TRBV5-1
clone size: -
CDR3 protein: CASSLPRATGELFF
CDR3 DNA: TGCGCCAGCAGCTTACCCAGGGCCACCGGGGAGCTGTTTTTT

J gene: TRBJ2-1
D gene: TRBD1
V gene: TRBV7-2
clone size: -
CDR3 protein: CASSFLRGGGEQFF
CDR3 DNA: TGTGCCAGCAGCTTTCTGAGAGGGGGCGGTGAGCAGTTCTTC

J gene: TRBJ2-7
D gene: TRBD1
V gene: TRBV6-1
clone size: -
CDR3 protein: CASSAGQPGPYEQYF
CDR3 DNA: TGTGCCAGCAGTGCGGGACAGCCAGGGCCCTACGAGCAGTACTTC

J gene: TRBJ2-1
D gene: TRBD1
V gene: TRBV27
clone size: -
CDR3 protein: CASSPGQGLGNEQFF
CDR3 DNA: TGTGCCAGCAGCCCGGGACAGGGGTTAGGCAATGAGCAGTTCTTC

J gene: TRBJ1-3
D gene: -
V gene: TRBV10-3
clone size: few
CDR3 protein: CAISESLTAGNTIYF
CDR3 DNA: TGTGCCATCAGTGAGTCTTTGACAGCCGGAAACACCATATATTTT

J gene: TRBJ2-1
D gene: -
V gene: TRBV19
clone size: -
CDR3 protein: CASKIAVQDNEQFF
CDR3 DNA: TGTGCCAGTAAAATAGCTGTACAGGACAATGAGCAGTTCTTC

J gene: TRBJ2-1
D gene: -
V gene: TRBV9
clone size: few
CDR3 protein: CASSVDWQGNEQFF
CDR3 DNA: TGTGCCAGCAGCGTAGATTGGCAGGGCAATGAGCAGTTCTTC

J gene: TRBJ2-3
D gene: -
V gene: TRBV11-2
clone size: -
CDR3 protein: CASSLETTWVDTQYF
CDR3 DNA: TGTGCCAGCAGCTTAGAGACAACCTGGGTTGATACGCAGTATTTT

J gene: TRBJ2-7
D gene: TRBD2
V gene: TRBV7-8
clone size: few
CDR3 protein: CASSLATLPGLAAYEQYF
CDR3 DNA: TGTGCCAGCAGCTTAGCAACCCTCCCGGGACTAGCGGCTTACGAGCAGTACTTC

J gene: TRBJ2-7
D gene: -
V gene: TRBV25-1
clone size: few
CDR3 protein: CASSEARVEGEQYF
CDR3 DNA: TGTGCCAGCAGTGAAGCCAGGGTCGAGGGCGAGCAGTACTTC

J gene: TRBJ2-6
D gene: -
V gene: TRBV5-5
clone size: once
CDR3 protein: CASAGRGGANVLTF
CDR3 DNA: TGTGCCTCCGCGGGCCGCGGGGGGGCCAACGTCCTGACTTTC